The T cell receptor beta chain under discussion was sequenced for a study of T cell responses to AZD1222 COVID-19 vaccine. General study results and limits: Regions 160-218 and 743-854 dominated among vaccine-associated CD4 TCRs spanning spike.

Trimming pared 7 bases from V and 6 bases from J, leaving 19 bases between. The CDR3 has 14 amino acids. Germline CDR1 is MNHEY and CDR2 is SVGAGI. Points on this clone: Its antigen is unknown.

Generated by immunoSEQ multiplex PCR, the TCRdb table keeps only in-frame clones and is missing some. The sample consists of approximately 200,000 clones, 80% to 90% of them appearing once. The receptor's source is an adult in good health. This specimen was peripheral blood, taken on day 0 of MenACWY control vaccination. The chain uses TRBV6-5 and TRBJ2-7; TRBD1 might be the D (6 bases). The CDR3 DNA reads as TGTGCCAGCAAGCTTGGGACACTCCTGGGCGAGCAGTACTTC. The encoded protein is CASKLGTLLGEQYF.